The clone carrying this T cell receptor (beta chain) was seen a handful of times. The V gene's germline CDR1 is MGHRA and CDR2 YSYEKL. The CDR3 is 15 amino acids. V lost 1 base and J lost 8; bases outside the gene matches: 8. The sample belongs to a study of early T cells in non-severe SARS-CoV-2 infection. cDNA molecules, individually, were tagged with unique molecular identifiers. TCRdb itself ran the 5' RACE reads through MiXCR, one entry per CDR3 protein. The sample comprises tens of thousands of distinct CDR3 sequences, around 12% of which are singletons, and 3.5% to 5.5% rests with the top ten. The sample comprised whole blood. The TCR was taken from an adult who was a healthcare worker with PCR-confirmed SARS-CoV-2 infection or an uninfected control (not recorded which). The rearrangement uses TRBV4-1 and TRBJ2-1, with 7 nucleotides matching TRBD1. CDR3 nucleotide sequence: TGCGCCAGCAGCCAAGCACCCCGGACAGGCGATGAGCAGTTCTTC. This sequence encodes CASSQAPRTGDEQFF.